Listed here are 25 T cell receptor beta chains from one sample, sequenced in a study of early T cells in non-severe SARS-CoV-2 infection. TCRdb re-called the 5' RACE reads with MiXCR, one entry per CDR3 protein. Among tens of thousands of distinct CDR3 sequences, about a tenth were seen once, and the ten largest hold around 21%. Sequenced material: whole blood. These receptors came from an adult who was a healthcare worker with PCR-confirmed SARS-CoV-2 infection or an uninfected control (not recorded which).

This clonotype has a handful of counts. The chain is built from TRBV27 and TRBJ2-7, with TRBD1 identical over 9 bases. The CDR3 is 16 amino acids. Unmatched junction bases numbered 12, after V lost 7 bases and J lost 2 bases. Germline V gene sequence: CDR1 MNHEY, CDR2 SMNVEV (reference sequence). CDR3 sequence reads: CASTYRRGQGTYEQYF. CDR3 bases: TGTGCCAGCACCTACCGTAGGGGACAGGGAACCTACGAGCAGTACTTC.

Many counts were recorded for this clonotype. DNA for the CDR3: TGTGCCAGCAGTGCTACCGGCGAAGCTTTCTTT. Encoded protein: CASSATGEAFF. The chain is built from TRBV25-1 and TRBJ1-1; D not resolved. Trimming pared 4 bases from V and 8 bases from J, leaving 8 bases between. The CDR3 has 11 residues. The germline V gene encodes CDR1 MGHDK and CDR2 SYGVNS.

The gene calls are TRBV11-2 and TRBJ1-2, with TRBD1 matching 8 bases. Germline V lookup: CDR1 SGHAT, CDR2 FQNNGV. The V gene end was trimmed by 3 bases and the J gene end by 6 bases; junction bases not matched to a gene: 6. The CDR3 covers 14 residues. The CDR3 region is CASSLAGGMDGYTF. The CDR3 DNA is TGTGCCAGCAGCTTGGCAGGGGGCATGGATGGCTACACCTTC.

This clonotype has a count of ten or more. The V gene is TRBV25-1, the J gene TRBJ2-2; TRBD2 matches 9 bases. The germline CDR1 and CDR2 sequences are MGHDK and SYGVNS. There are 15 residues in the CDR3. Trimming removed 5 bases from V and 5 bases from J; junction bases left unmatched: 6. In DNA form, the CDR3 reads TGTGCCAGCAGTCAAGGGCTAGCGGGGACCGGGGAGCTGTTTTTT. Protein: CASSQGLAGTGELFF.

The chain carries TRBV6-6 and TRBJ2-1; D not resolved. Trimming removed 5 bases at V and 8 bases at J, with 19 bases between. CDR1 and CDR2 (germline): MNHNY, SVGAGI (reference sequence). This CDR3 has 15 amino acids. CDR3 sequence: CASSLPSTRPDEQFF. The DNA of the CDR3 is TGTGCCAGCAGTCTACCTTCGACCCGGCCGGATGAGCAGTTCTTC.

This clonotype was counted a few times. CDR3 in amino acids: CASTKNRLGLNTEAFF. The CDR3 coding sequence is TGTGCCAGCACCAAAAATAGACTGGGCTTGAACACTGAAGCTTTCTTT. This chain joins TRBV7-9 and TRBJ1-1; the D is unclear. Trimming took 7 bases from V and 0 from J, leaving 18 bases between them. CDR3 length: 16 amino acids. CDR1 and CDR2 from the germline V gene are SEHNR and FQNEAQ (reference sequence).

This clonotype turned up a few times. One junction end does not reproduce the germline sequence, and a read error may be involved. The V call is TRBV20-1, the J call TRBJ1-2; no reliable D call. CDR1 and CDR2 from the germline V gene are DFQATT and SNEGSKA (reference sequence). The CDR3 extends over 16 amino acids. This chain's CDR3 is CSARDRLIPPKYGYTF. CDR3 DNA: TGCAGTGCTAGAGATCGGCTAATCCCCCCTAAATATGGCTACACCTTC.

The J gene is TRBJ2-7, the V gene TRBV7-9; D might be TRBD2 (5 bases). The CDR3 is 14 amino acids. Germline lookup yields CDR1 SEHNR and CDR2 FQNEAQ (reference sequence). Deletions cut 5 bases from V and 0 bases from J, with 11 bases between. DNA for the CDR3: TGTGCCAGCAGCCCCGGAGGTAGCTCCTACGAGCAGTACTTC. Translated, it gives CASSPGGSSYEQYF.

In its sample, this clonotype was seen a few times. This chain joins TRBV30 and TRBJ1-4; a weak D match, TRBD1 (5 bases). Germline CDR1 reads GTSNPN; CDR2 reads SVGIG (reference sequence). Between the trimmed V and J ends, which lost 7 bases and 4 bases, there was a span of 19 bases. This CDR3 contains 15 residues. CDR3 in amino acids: CALELKTEFNEKLFF. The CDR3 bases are TGTGCCTTGGAACTCAAGACAGAGTTTAATGAAAAACTGTTTTTT.

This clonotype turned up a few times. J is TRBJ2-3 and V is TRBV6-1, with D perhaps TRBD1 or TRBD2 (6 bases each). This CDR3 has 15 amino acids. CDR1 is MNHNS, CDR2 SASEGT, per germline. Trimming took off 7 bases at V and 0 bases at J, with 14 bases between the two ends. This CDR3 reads CASMYGGLSTDTQYF. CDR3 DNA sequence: TGTGCCAGCATGTACGGGGGCCTGAGCACAGATACGCAGTATTTT.

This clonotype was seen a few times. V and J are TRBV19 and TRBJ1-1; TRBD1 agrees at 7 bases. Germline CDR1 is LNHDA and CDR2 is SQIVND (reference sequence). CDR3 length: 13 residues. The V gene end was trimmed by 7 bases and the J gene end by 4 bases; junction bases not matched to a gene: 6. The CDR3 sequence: CASNRQGGTEAFF. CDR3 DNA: TGTGCCAGTAACCGACAGGGTGGCACTGAAGCTTTCTTT.

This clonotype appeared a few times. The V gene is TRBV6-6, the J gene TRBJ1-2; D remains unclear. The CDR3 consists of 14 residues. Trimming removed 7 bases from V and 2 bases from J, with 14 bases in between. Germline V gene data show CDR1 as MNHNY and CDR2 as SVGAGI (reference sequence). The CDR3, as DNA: TGTGCCAGCAACCCTAACACTGTGAACTATGGCTACACCTTC. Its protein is CASNPNTVNYGYTF.

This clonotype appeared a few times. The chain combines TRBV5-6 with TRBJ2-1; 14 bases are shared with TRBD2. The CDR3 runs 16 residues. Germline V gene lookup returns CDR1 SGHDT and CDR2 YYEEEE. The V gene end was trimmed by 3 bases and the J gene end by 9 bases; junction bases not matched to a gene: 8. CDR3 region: CASSSRRTSGGIEQFF. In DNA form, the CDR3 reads TGTGCCAGCAGCTCCCGACGGACTAGCGGGGGGATTGAGCAGTTCTTC.

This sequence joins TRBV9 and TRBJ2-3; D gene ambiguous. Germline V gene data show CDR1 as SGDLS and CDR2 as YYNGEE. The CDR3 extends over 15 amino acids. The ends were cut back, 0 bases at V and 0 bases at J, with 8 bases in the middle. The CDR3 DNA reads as TGTGCCAGCAGCGTAGATGGATCTAGCACAGATACGCAGTATTTT. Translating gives CASSVDGSSTDTQYF.

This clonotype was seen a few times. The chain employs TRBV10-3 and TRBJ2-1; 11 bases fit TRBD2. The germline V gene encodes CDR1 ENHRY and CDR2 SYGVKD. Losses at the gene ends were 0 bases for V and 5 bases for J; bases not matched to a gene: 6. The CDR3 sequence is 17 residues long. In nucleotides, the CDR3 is TGTGCCATCAGTGAGTCGACGGGGACTAGCGGCAACAATGAGCAGTTCTTC. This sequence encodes CAISESTGTSGNNEQFF.

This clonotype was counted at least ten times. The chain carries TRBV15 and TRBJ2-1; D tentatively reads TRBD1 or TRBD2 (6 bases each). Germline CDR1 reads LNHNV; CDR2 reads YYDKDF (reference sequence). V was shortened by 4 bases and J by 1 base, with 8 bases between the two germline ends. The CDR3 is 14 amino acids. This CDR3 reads CATSKGGSYNEQFF. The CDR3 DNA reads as TGTGCCACCAGCAAAGGGGGGTCCTACAATGAGCAGTTCTTC.

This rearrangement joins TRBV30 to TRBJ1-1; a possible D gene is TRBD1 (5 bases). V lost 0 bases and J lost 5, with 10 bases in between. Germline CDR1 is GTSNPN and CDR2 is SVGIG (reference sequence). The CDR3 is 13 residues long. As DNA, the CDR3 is TGTGCCTGGAGTGTAATCCGGGGGACTGAAGCTTTCTTT. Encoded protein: CAWSVIRGTEAFF.

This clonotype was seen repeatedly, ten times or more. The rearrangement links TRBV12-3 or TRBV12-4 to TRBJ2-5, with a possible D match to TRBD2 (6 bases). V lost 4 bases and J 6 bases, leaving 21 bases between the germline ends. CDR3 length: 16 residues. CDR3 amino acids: CASSSSRGSKGKTQYF. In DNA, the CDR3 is TGTGCCAGCAGTTCAAGCCGGGGGTCCAAAGGAAAGACCCAGTACTTC.

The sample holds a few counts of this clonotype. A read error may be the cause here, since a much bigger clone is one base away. The CDR3 DNA reads TGTGCCAGCAGCCAAGGGGCGTCCTACGAGCAGTACTTC. Translated: CASSQGASYEQYF. The rearrangement uses TRBV7-2 and TRBJ2-7; D may be TRBD1 (5 bases). This CDR3 contains 13 residues. Trimming shortened V by 5 bases and J by 1 base, and 9 bases separated the two germline ends. Germline V gene lookup returns CDR1 SGHTA and CDR2 FQGNSA.

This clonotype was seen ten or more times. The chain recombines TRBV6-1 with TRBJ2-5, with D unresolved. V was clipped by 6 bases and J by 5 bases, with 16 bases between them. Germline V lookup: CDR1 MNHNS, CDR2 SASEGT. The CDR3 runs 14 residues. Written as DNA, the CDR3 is TGTGCCAGCAGCTCGTGGACCGGCGGTGAGACCCAGTACTTC. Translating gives CASSSWTGGETQYF.

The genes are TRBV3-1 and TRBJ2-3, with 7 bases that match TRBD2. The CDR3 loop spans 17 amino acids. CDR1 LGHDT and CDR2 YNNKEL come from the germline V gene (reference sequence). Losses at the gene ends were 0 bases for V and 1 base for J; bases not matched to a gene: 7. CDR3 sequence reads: CASSQDLGAGRTDTQYF. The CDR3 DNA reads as TGTGCCAGCAGCCAAGATCTAGGAGCGGGGCGCACAGATACGCAGTATTTT.

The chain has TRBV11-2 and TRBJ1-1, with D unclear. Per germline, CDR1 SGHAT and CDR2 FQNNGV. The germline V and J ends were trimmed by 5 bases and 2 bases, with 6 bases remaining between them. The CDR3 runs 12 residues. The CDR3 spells CASSKPNTEAFF. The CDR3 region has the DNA TGTGCCAGCAGCAAACCCAACACTGAAGCTTTCTTT.

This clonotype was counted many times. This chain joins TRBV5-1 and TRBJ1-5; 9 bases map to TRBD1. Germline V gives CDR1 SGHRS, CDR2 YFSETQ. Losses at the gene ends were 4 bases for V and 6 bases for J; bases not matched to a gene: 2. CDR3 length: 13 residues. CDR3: CASSGGQGQPQHF. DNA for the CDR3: TGCGCCAGCAGCGGGGGACAGGGTCAGCCCCAGCATTTT.

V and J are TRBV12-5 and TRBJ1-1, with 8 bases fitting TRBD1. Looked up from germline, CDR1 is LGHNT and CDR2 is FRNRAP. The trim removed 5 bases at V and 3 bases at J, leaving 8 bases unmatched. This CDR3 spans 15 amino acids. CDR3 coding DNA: TGTGCTAGTGGTGCCGGGACAGGAGGTTACACTGAAGCTTTCTTT. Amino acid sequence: CASGAGTGGYTEAFF. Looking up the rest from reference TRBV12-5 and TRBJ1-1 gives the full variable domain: DARVTQTPRHKVTEMGQEVTMRCQPILGHNTVFWYRQTMMQGLELLAYFRNRAPLDDSGMPKDRFSAEMPDATLATLKIQPSEPRDSAVYFCASGAGTGGYTEAFFGQGTRLTVV.

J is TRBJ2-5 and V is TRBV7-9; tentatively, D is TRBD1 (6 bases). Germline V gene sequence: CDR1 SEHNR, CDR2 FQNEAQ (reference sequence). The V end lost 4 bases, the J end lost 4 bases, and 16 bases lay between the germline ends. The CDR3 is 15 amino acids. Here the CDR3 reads CASSSPSGQTETQYF. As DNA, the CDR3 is TGTGCCAGCAGCTCACCTTCTGGACAGACAGAGACCCAGTACTTC.